This T cell receptor beta chain was profiled in a study of blood T cell repertoires in COVID-19. In the source study's methods: Cell counts per sample came from amplifying reference gene primers. Assay: immunoSEQ multiplex PCR; the TCRdb copy retains only in-frame clones and omits some. V and J calls and clone size are given by that table; D and trimming were obtained from the DNA. The repertoire includes some 270,000 clones, approximately 89% of them detected once, and 4% to 5% sits in the top ten. Unmatched junction bases numbered 4, after V lost 0 bases and J lost 1 base. Germline V gene lookup returns CDR1 SGHRS and CDR2 YFSETQ. CDR3 size: 16 residues.

The gene calls are TRBV5-1 and TRBJ2-3; 8 nucleotides align to TRBD2. Sequenced input: peripheral blood. The receptor comes from a woman between 40 and 55 years old who had recovered from COVID-19. The CDR3 spells CASSLGPGLGTDTQYF. In DNA, the CDR3 is TGCGCCAGCAGCTTGGGTCCGGGACTAGGCACAGATACGCAGTATTTT.